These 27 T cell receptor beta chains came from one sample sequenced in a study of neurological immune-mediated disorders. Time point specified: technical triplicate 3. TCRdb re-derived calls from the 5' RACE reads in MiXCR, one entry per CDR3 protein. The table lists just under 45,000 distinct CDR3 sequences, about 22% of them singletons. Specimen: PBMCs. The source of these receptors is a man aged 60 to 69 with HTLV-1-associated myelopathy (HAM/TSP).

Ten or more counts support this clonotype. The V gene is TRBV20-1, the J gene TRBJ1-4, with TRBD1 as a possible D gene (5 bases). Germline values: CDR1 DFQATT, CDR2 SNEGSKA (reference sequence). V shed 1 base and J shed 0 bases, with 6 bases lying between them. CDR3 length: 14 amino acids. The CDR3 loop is CSARGQTTNEKLFF. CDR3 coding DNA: TGCAGTGCTAGAGGACAGACAACTAATGAAAAACTGTTTTTT.

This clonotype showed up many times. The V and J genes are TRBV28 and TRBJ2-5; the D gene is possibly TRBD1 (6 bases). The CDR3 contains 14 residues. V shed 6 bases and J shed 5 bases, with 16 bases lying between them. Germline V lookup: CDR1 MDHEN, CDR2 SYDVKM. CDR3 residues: CASSRIQGRETQYF. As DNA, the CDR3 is TGTGCCAGCAGCCGGATACAGGGAAGGGAGACCCAGTACTTC.

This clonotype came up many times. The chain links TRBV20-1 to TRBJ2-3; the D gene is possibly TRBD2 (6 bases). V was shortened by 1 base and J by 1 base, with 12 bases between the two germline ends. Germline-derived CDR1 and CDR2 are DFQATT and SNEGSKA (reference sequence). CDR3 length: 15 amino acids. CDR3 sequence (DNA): TGCAGTGCTAGAGTCGGGGGAGCTGGCACAGATACGCAGTATTTT. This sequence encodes CSARVGGAGTDTQYF.

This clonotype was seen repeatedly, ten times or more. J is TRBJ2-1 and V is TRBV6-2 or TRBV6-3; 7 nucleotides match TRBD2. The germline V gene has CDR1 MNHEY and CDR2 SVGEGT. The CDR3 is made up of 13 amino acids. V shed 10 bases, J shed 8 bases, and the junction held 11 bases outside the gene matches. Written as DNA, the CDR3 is TGTGCCACCAAGCAGGGCGGGAGTCATGAGCAGTTCTTC. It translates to CATKQGGSHEQFF.

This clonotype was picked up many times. CDR3 sequence (DNA): TGCGCCAGCAGCCAAGATCTAAGATCCTACAATGAGCAGTTCTTC. It yields the protein CASSQDLRSYNEQFF. The chain is built from TRBV4-1 and TRBJ2-1; D is unresolved. CDR1 and CDR2 (germline): MGHRA, YSYEKL. Trimming removed 0 bases at V and 1 base at J, with 7 bases between. CDR3 length: 15 residues.

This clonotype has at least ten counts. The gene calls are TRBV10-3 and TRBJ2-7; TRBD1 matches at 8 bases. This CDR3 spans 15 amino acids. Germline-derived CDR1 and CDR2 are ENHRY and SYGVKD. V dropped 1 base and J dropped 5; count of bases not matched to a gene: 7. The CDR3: CAISELGQGGHEQYF. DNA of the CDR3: TGTGCCATCAGTGAGTTAGGACAGGGAGGCCACGAGCAGTACTTC.

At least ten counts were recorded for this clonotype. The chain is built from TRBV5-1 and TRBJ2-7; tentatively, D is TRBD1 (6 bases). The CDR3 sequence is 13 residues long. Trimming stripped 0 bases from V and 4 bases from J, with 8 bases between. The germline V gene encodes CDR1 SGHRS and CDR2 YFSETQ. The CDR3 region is CASSLEQGYEQYF. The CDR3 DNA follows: TGCGCCAGCAGCTTGGAGCAGGGGTACGAGCAGTACTTC.

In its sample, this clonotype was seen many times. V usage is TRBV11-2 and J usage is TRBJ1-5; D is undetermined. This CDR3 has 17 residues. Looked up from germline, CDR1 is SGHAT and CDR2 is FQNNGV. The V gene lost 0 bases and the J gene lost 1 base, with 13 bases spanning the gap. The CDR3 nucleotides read TGTGCCAGCAGCTTAGATGGAGGGCCCTTGAGCAATCAGCCCCAGCATTTT. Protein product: CASSLDGGPLSNQPQHF.

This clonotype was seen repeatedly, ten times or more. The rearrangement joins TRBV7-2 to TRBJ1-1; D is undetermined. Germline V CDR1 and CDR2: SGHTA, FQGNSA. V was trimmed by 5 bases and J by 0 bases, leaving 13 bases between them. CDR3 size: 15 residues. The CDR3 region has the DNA TGTGCCAGCAGCCCCGCCCTGGGCCTGAACACTGAAGCTTTCTTT. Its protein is CASSPALGLNTEAFF.

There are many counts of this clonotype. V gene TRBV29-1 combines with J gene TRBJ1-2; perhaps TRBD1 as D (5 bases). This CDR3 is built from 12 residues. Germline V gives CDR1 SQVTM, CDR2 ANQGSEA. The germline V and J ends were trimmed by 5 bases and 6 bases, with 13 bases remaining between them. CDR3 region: CSVYKGIDGYTF. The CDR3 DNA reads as TGCAGCGTTTATAAGGGGATAGATGGCTACACCTTC.

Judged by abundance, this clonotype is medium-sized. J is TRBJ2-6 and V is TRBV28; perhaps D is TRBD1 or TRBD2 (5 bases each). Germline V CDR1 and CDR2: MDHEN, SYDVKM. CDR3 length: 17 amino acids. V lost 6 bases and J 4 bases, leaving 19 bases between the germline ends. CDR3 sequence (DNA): TGTGCCAGCAGCCCAAGGGACCCGCGTGGCGGGGCCAACGTCCTGACTTTC. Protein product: CASSPRDPRGGANVLTF.

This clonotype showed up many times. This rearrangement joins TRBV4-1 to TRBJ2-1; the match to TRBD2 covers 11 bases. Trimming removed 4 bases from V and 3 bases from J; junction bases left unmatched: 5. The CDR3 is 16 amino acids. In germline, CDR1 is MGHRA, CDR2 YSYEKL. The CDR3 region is CASSPQLAGVYNEQFF. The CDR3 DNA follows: TGCGCCAGCAGCCCGCAACTAGCGGGAGTCTACAATGAGCAGTTCTTC.

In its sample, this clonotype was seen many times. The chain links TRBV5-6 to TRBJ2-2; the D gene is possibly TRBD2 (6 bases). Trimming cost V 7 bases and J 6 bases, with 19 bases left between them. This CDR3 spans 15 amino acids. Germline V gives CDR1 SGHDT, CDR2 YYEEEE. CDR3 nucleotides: TGTGCCAGCCCCAGGAGGGGAGATCGGGCCGGGGAGCTGTTTTTT. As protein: CASPRRGDRAGELFF.

CDR3 region: CSYSGETYNEQFF. CDR3 nucleotides: TGCAGTTACAGCGGGGAGACCTACAATGAGCAGTTCTTC. This chain links TRBV20-1 with TRBJ2-1, with TRBD2 matching over 7 bases. The CDR3 has 13 residues. Germline V gene sequence: CDR1 DFQATT, CDR2 SNEGSKA (reference sequence). Trimming cost V 8 bases and J 2 bases; bases outside gene matches: 6.

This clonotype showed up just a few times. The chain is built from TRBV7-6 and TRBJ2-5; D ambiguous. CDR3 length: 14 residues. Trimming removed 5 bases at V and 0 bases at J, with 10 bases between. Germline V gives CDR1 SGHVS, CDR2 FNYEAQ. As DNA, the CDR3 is TGTGCCAGCAGCCTTTCTGGGCACCAAGAGACCCAGTACTTC. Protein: CASSLSGHQETQYF.

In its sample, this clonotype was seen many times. The CDR3 here is CSVALGTANEKLFF. The CDR3 coding sequence is TGCAGCGTTGCTTTAGGGACAGCAAATGAAAAACTGTTTTTT. The V and J genes are TRBV29-1 and TRBJ1-4; 7 bases line up with TRBD1. The CDR3 sequence is 14 residues long. The germline V gene encodes CDR1 SQVTM and CDR2 ANQGSEA. Unmatched junction bases numbered 7, after V lost 4 bases and J lost 5 bases. Combining the CDR3 with reference TRBV29-1 and TRBJ1-4 gives the whole variable domain SAVISQKPSRDICQRGTSLTIQCQVDSQVTMMFWYRQQPGQSLTLIATANQGSEATYESGFVIDKFPISRPNLTFSTLTVSNMSPEDSSIYLCSVALGTANEKLFFGSGTQLSVL.

Here the CDR3 DNA reads TGTGCCAGCAGCTTAACATGGGTCAATGAGCAGTTCTTC. Protein: CASSLTWVNEQFF. The rearrangement links TRBV7-9 to TRBJ2-1; D gene ambiguous. Germline CDR1 and CDR2: SEHNR and FQNEAQ (reference sequence). CDR3 size: 13 residues. The germline V and J ends were trimmed by 2 bases and 6 bases, with 8 bases remaining between them.

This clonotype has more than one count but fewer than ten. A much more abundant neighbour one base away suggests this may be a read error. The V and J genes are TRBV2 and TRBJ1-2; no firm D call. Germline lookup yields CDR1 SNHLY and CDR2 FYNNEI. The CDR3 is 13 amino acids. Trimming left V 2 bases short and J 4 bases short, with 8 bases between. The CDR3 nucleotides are TGTGCCAGCAGTGAAAGGTGCACCTATGGCTACACCTTC. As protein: CASSERCTYGYTF.

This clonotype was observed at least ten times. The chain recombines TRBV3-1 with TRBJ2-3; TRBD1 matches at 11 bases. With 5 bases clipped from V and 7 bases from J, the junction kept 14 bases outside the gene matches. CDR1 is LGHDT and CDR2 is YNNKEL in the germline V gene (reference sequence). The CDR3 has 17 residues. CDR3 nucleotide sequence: TGTGCCAGCAGCAGGGGACAGGGGGGCGCTCTCAGTCATACGCAGTATTTT. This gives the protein CASSRGQGGALSHTQYF.

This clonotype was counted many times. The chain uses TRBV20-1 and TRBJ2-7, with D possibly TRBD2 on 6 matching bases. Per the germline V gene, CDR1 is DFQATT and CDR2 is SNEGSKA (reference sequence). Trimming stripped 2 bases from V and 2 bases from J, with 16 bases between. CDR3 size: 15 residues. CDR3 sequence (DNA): TGCAGTGCTAGAAAACCGGGACTTAGGGCCTACGAGCAGTACTTC. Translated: CSARKPGLRAYEQYF.

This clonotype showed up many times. The CDR3 DNA reads as TGTGCCAGCAGCGTGGCGGAGCTGAACACTGAAGCTTTCTTT. Residues: CASSVAELNTEAFF. The gene calls are TRBV9 and TRBJ1-1, with D unclear. This CDR3 region has 14 residues. V was pared by 2 bases and J by 0 bases, with 8 bases between. CDR1 is SGDLS and CDR2 is YYNGEE in the germline V gene. Supplemented by reference TRBV9 and TRBJ1-1, the full variable domain reads DSGVTQTPKHLITATGQRVTLRCSPRSGDLSVYWYQQSLDQGLQFLIQYYNGEERAKGNILERFSAQQFPDLHSELNLSSLELGDSALYFCASSVAELNTEAFFGQGTRLTVV.

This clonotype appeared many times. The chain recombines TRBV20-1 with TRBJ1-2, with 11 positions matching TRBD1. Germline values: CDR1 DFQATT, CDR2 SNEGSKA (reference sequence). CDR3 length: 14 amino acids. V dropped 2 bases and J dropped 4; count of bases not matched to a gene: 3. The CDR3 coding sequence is TGCAGTGCTAGACCAGGGACAGGGGGCTATGGCTACACCTTC. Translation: CSARPGTGGYGYTF.

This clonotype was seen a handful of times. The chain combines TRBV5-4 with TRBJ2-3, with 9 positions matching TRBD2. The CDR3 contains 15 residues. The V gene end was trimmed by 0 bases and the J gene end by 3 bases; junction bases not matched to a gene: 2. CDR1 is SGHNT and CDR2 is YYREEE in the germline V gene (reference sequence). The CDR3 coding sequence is TGTGCCAGCAGCTTGGGTCTAGCGGGAACAGATACGCAGTATTTT. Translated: CASSLGLAGTDTQYF.

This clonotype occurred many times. The CDR3 nucleotides are TGTGCCAGCAGTTCGGGACTAGCGGGAGGGCGGGTCTACGAGCAGTACTTC. Protein product: CASSSGLAGGRVYEQYF. The chain links TRBV28 to TRBJ2-7; the match to TRBD2 covers 16 bases. CDR1 and CDR2 from the germline V gene are MDHEN and SYDVKM. The CDR3 is 17 residues long. Trimming removed 4 bases from V and 3 bases from J; junction bases left unmatched: 6.

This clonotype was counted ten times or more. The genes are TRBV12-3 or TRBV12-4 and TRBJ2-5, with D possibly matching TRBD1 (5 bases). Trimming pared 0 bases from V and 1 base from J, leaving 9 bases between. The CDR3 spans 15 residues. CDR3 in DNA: TGTGCCAGCAGTTTAGCAGGCAGGGTCCAAGAGACCCAGTACTTC. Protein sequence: CASSLAGRVQETQYF.

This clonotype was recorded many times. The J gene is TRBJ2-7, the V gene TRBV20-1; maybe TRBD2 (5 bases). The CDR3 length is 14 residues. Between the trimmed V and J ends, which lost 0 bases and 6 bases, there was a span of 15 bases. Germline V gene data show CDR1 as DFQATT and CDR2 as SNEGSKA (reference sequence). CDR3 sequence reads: CSARDPAVEGEQYF. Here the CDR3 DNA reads TGCAGTGCTAGAGACCCGGCGGTCGAGGGCGAGCAGTACTTC.

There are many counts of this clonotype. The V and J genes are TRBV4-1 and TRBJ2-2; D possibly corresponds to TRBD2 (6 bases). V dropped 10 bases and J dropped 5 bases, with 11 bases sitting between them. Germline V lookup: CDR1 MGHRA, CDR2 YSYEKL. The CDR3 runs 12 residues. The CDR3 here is CATGGGTGELFF. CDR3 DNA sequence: TGCGCCACCGGAGGAGGGACCGGGGAGCTGTTTTTT.